In its sample, the clone carrying this T cell receptor (beta chain) was seen once. This sample is drawn from a study of blood T cell repertoires in COVID-19. At the level of the study: From the United States, Italy and Spain came samples of acute and convalescent COVID-19. T cells, B-cell-depleted T cells, or PBMCs supplied cDNA or gDNA.

The table came from immunoSEQ multiplex PCR; TCRdb's copy has only in-frame clones and leaves some out. The sample records roughly 86,000 clones, roughly 91% being singletons. V lost 1 base to trimming and J lost 3 bases; unmatched junction nucleotides: 8. This CDR3 has 18 amino acids. Germline CDR1 LGHDT, CDR2 YNNKEL (reference sequence). This sequence originates from a woman aged 50 to 65 in a cohort sampled during active COVID-19. The chain is built from TRBV3-1 (or the pseudogene TRBV3-2) and TRBJ2-7; 14 nucleotides agree with TRBD2. Material: peripheral blood. The CDR3 protein is CASSQGPTSGGASYEQYF. In nucleotides, the CDR3 is TGTGCCAGCAGCCAAGGGCCGACTAGCGGGGGGGCAAGCTACGAGCAGTACTTC.